Sequencing of this TCR beta chain was carried out in a study of OX40 agonist ivuxolimab in advanced cancers. Study-level information: Previous treatment with anti-PD-1, anti-PD-L1 or anti-CTLA-4 therapy was allowed; 35% to 50% had received some. Three dose-escalation patients had partial responses: one with hepatocellular carcinoma and two with cutaneous melanoma.

The V segment lost 6 bases and the J segment 1 base; nucleotides outside the gene matches: 6. The CDR3 covers 16 residues. Germline CDR1 is SNHLY and CDR2 is FYNNEI. The repertoire was sequenced with immunoSEQ multiplex PCR; TCRdb's copy has only in-frame clones and lacks some. The data show about 42,000 clones, about 86% seen once. For this clone: Its antigen is still unknown.

Overall study results and limits: Both blood CD4+ and CD8+ T cells showed clonal growth by week 6 at 0.1 to 3.0 mg/kg.

This TCR was sampled from an adult with an advanced solid tumor such as melanoma, head and neck, liver or kidney cancer. The chain recombines TRBV2 with TRBJ2-5; TRBD2 agrees at 12 bases. The material was CD4+ or CD8+ T cells sorted from blood, obtained in a trial of the OX40 agonist ivuxolimab. The chain's CDR3 is CASRPGLAGPQETQYF. In DNA form, the CDR3 reads TGTGCCAGCAGACCTGGACTAGCGGGACCCCAAGAGACCCAGTACTTC.